One sample yielded the 27 T cell receptor beta chains listed below, sequenced in a study of CD8+CD57+ T cells in acquired aplastic anemia. Researchers used genomic DNA as the template to profile TCR beta VDJ and CDR3. TCRdb passed the reads through MiXCR, listing each CDR3 protein once. There are about 170,000 distinct CDR3 sequences in the sample; roughly 47% occur only once, and under 1.2% lies in the top ten. The sample comprised sorted CD4+, CD8+, or CD8+CD57+ T cells (not recorded which) from PBMCs. Receptor source: a human donor in good health.

This clonotype occurred many times. V and J are TRBV12-3 or TRBV12-4 and TRBJ2-1; TRBD2 matches at 9 bases. The CDR3 spans 15 residues. Trimming at V came to 5 bases and at J to 5 bases, leaving 7 bases not matched to a gene. The CDR3 sequence is CASSPTSGWNNEQFF. The CDR3 nucleotides are TGTGCCAGCAGTCCCACTAGCGGGTGGAACAATGAGCAGTTCTTC.

This clonotype has a count of ten or more. The chain is built from TRBV19 and TRBJ1-4; possible D gene TRBD1, 6 bases. V was trimmed by 5 bases and J by 6 bases, leaving 16 bases between them. Germline CDR1 and CDR2: LNHDA and SQIVND (reference sequence). This CDR3 has 15 amino acids. The CDR3 here is CASSRGDRTDEKLFF. The DNA for the CDR3 is TGTGCCAGTAGTCGGGGCGACAGGACGGATGAAAAACTGTTTTTT. The entire variable domain, with the rest obtained from reference TRBV19 and TRBJ1-4, is as follows: DGGITQSPKYLFRKEGQNVTLSCEQNLNHDAMYWYRQDPGQGLRLIYYSQIVNDFQKGDIAEGYSVSREKKESFPLTVTSAQKNPTAFYLCASSRGDRTDEKLFFGSGTQLSVL.

Points on this clonotype: Compared with germline, one end of the junction differs, possibly owing to a read error. The chain links TRBV27 to TRBJ1-1; 9 positions match TRBD1. The CDR3 extends over 15 amino acids. From germline, CDR1 is MNHEY and CDR2 SMNVEV (reference sequence). CDR3 coding DNA: TGTGCCAGCATTGCGACAGGGGGAATGAACACTGAAGCTCTCTTT. Amino acids: CASIATGGMNTEALF.

This clonotype was seen many times. The chain employs TRBV2 and TRBJ1-6, with D perhaps TRBD1 (6 bases). With 8 bases removed from V and 5 bases from J, the gap between germline ends came to 13 bases. This CDR3 is built from 14 residues. The germline CDR1 and CDR2 sequences are SNHLY and FYNNEI. CDR3 DNA: TGTGCCAGCCAGGGGCCAAGAGATAATTCACCCCTCCACTTT. This codes for CASQGPRDNSPLHF. Supplemented by reference TRBV2 and TRBJ1-6, the full variable domain reads EPEVTQTPSHQVTQMGQEVILRCVPISNHLYFYWYRQILGQKVEFLVSFYNNEISEKSEIFDDQFSVERPDGSNFTLKIRSTKLEDSAMYFCASQGPRDNSPLHFGNGTRLTVT.

Turning to this clonotype: This sequence may be a read error, since a much larger clone differs from it by one base. The chain uses TRBV6-1 and TRBJ1-5; D not certain. CDR1 is MNHNS, CDR2 SASEGT, per germline. This CDR3 spans 16 amino acids. The germline V and J ends were trimmed by 6 bases and 5 bases, with 20 bases remaining between them. CDR3 loop: CASRRTAEVGDQPQHF. CDR3 DNA: TGTGCCAGCAGACGAACAGCAGAAGTCGGCGATCAGCCCCAGCATTTT.

Concerning this clonotype itself: A much larger clonotype is one base distant, so this may be a read error. The rearrangement uses TRBV12-3 or TRBV12-4 and TRBJ1-1, with D unresolved. The CDR3 runs to 12 residues. The V gene lost 7 bases and the J gene lost 2 bases, with 8 bases spanning the gap. The CDR3, as DNA: TGTGCCAGCAACCGACCCAACACTGAAGCTTTCTTT. It codes for CASNRPNTEAFF.

This clonotype has a handful of counts. The chain is built from TRBV2 and TRBJ2-5; 12 nucleotides match TRBD2. The CDR3 has 14 residues. With V trimmed by 7 bases and J by 1 base, 1 base remained unmatched. From germline, CDR1 is SNHLY and CDR2 FYNNEI. In nucleotides, the CDR3 is TGTGCCAGCATACTAGCGGGGGGCCAAGAGACCCAGTACTTC. Translated: CASILAGGQETQYF.

This sequence joins TRBV18 and TRBJ1-2; D remains unclear. CDR3 length equals 14 residues. V was cut by 0 bases and J by 5 bases, with 10 bases left in between. Germline V gene sequence: CDR1 KGHSH, CDR2 LQKENI. The CDR3 protein is CASSPPSGEYGYTF. CDR3 DNA: TGTGCCAGCTCACCACCATCTGGAGAGTATGGCTACACCTTC.

This clonotype was detected many times. The V and J genes are TRBV20-1 and TRBJ2-3; 8 positions match TRBD2. Unmatched junction bases numbered 7, after V lost 2 bases and J lost 0 bases. The CDR3 is made up of 16 amino acids. Germline loops: CDR1 DFQATT, CDR2 SNEGSKA (reference sequence). The CDR3 reads CSARPAGEGSTDTQYF. The CDR3 bases are TGCAGTGCTAGACCAGCGGGAGAGGGGAGCACAGATACGCAGTATTTT.

The rearrangement joins TRBV12-3 or TRBV12-4 to TRBJ2-3; no clear D. Trimming took 1 base from V and 0 from J, leaving 8 bases between them. This CDR3 spans 15 amino acids. The CDR3 region has the DNA TGTGCCAGCAGTTTAGTGGCGGTAAGCACAGATACGCAGTATTTT. Residues: CASSLVAVSTDTQYF.

The rearrangement uses TRBV7-9 and TRBJ2-5; D not resolved. The ends were cut back, 5 bases at V and 7 bases at J, with 20 bases in the middle. The CDR3 covers 15 residues. The germline CDR1 and CDR2 sequences are SEHNR and FQNEAQ (reference sequence). The CDR3 here is CASSPTHRPHRTQYF. CDR3 bases: TGTGCCAGCAGCCCCACTCACCGGCCCCACCGGACCCAGTACTTC.

This clonotype was counted at least ten times. The gene calls are TRBV19 and TRBJ1-1; tentative D call: TRBD1 (6 bases). There are 13 residues in the CDR3. From germline, CDR1 is LNHDA and CDR2 SQIVND (reference sequence). Trimming shortened V by 8 bases and J by 10 bases, and 20 bases separated the two germline ends. The CDR3 loop is CASSKGDKVGAFF. CDR3 coding DNA: TGTGCCAGTTCGAAGGGGGACAAGGTGGGAGCTTTCTTT.

This chain links TRBV12-3 or TRBV12-4 with TRBJ2-1; 13 bases match TRBD2. V was pared by 4 bases and J by 0 bases, with 12 bases of the junction left unmatched. This CDR3 has 20 residues. CDR3 in amino acids: CASSSLLTSGRSPSYNEQFF. CDR3 sequence (DNA): TGTGCCAGCAGTTCACTCCTGACTAGCGGGAGGTCCCCCTCCTACAATGAGCAGTTCTTC.

The genes are TRBV19 and TRBJ2-7; no clear D gene. Trimming shortened V by 4 bases and J by 5 bases, and 12 bases separated the two germline ends. The CDR3 is 13 residues long. Looked up from germline, CDR1 is LNHDA and CDR2 is SQIVND (reference sequence). This chain's CDR3 is CASSKDGYDEQYF. DNA of the CDR3: TGTGCCAGTAGTAAGGACGGGTACGACGAGCAGTACTTC.

This clonotype was recorded many times. V is TRBV6-1 and J is TRBJ2-5, with D possibly called TRBD1 or TRBD2 (5 bases each). Germline CDR1 is MNHNS and CDR2 is SASEGT. Trimming removed 7 bases from V and 1 base from J, with 25 bases in between. The CDR3 is made up of 18 amino acids. CDR3 bases: TGTGCCAGCAACCCTGACGGGACCATCGAGACGGGCCAAGAGACCCAGTACTTC. Translating gives CASNPDGTIETGQETQYF.

This clonotype was picked up many times. This rearrangement joins TRBV24-1 to TRBJ1-4; the D gene is possibly TRBD1 (6 bases). Trimming left V 5 bases short and J 4 bases short, with 10 bases between. The CDR3 loop spans 14 amino acids. CDR1 is KGHDR and CDR2 is SFDVKD in the germline V gene. CDR3 amino acids: CATSGGDINEKLFF. The CDR3 DNA sequence: TGTGCCACCAGTGGGGGGGACATTAATGAAAAACTGTTTTTT.

V and J are TRBV6-1 and TRBJ1-5; D remains ambiguous. The CDR3 totals 12 residues. V lost 6 bases and J lost 7, with 10 bases in between. Germline CDR1 reads MNHNS; CDR2 reads SASEGT. The CDR3 sequence: CASSHPGQPQHF. The CDR3 coding sequence is TGTGCCAGCAGCCACCCGGGGCAGCCCCAGCATTTT.

This clonotype was counted at least ten times. This chain links TRBV11-2 with TRBJ2-2, with 9 nucleotides matching TRBD2. The CDR3 extends over 16 amino acids. Germline trimming cut 2 bases from V and 4 bases from J; bases unmatched to any gene: 5. Germline CDR1 and CDR2: SGHAT and FQNNGV. The CDR3 bases are TGTGCCAGCAGCTTACGGCTAGCGGGAATCACCGGGGAGCTGTTTTTT. Its protein product is CASSLRLAGITGELFF.

CDR3 DNA sequence: TGTGCCACCAGTGATTTGTCGCCTAGCGGGAGAGATACGCAGTATTTT. This sequence encodes CATSDLSPSGRDTQYF. The chain recombines TRBV24-1 with TRBJ2-3; 10 bases match TRBD2. Germline assignment: CDR1 KGHDR and CDR2 SFDVKD. The V and J ends lost 0 bases and 5 bases, in that order; junction bases with no gene match: 4. CDR3 length equals 16 residues.

This clonotype was counted only a few times. The chain is built from TRBV7-2 and TRBJ2-7; 10 bases are a match to TRBD2. There are 14 residues in the CDR3. Germline loops: CDR1 SGHTA, CDR2 FQGNSA. The J segment lost 2 bases and the V segment lost 5 bases, leaving 3 bases of the junction unmatched. This chain's CDR3 is CASSTSGRAYEQYF. As DNA, the CDR3 is TGTGCCAGCAGCACGAGCGGGAGGGCCTACGAGCAGTACTTC.

Ten or more counts support this clonotype. The chain is built from TRBV7-7 and TRBJ2-5, with D tentatively TRBD2 (6 bases). CDR3 length: 14 amino acids. With 4 bases removed from V and 5 bases from J, the gap between germline ends came to 14 bases. The germline CDR1 and CDR2 sequences are SSHAT and FNYEAQ (reference sequence). This CDR3 reads CASSWGLSGETQYF. In DNA form, the CDR3 reads TGTGCCAGCAGCTGGGGCCTCAGCGGGGAGACCCAGTACTTC.

V and J are TRBV7-8 and TRBJ2-1; D not certain. The ends were cut back, 3 bases at V and 0 bases at J, with 6 bases in the middle. Germline V gives CDR1 SGHVS, CDR2 FQNEAQ. The CDR3 extends over 14 amino acids. Here the CDR3 DNA reads TGTGCCAGCAGCTTTTCGAGCTCCTACAATGAGCAGTTCTTC. Encoded protein: CASSFSSSYNEQFF. The full variable domain, its missing parts supplied by reference TRBV7-8 and TRBJ2-1, is GAGVSQSPRYKVAKRGQDVALRCDPISGHVSLFWYQQALGQGPEFLTYFQNEAQLDKSGLPSDRFFAERPEGSVSTLKIQRTQQEDSAVYLCASSFSSSYNEQFFGPGTRLTVL.

This clonotype has just a few counts. The chain combines TRBV20-1 with TRBJ2-2, with D perhaps TRBD2 (6 bases). Looked up from germline, CDR1 is DFQATT and CDR2 is SNEGSKA (reference sequence). V was clipped by 0 bases and J by 6 bases, with 20 bases between them. The CDR3 totals 17 residues. The CDR3 region is CSARDHGGGGPAGELFF. As DNA, the CDR3 is TGCAGTGCTAGAGATCATGGGGGAGGAGGTCCGGCCGGGGAGCTGTTTTTT.

J is TRBJ2-7 and V is TRBV19; D perhaps matches TRBD1 (6 bases). There are 17 residues in the CDR3. Germline lookup yields CDR1 LNHDA and CDR2 SQIVND (reference sequence). V was shortened by 0 bases and J by 4 bases, with 19 bases between the two germline ends. The CDR3: CASSIDQPHRVGYEQYF. DNA of the CDR3: TGTGCCAGTAGTATAGATCAGCCGCACAGGGTGGGGTACGAGCAGTACTTC.

V usage is TRBV28 and J usage is TRBJ1-1; unclear D gene. The CDR3 runs to 14 residues. Trimming took off 6 bases at V and 4 bases at J, with 15 bases between the two ends. In germline, CDR1 is MDHEN, CDR2 SYDVKM. The CDR3 DNA is TGTGCCAGCAGGCGCGAGACCCTTGCCACTGAAGCTTTCTTT. It specifies CASRRETLATEAFF. The whole variable domain, filled in from reference TRBV28 and TRBJ1-1, reads DVKVTQSSRYLVKRTGEKVFLECVQDMDHENMFWYRQDPGLGLRLIYFSYDVKMKEKGDIPEGYSVSREKKERFSLILESASTNQTSMYLCASRRETLATEAFFGQGTRLTVV.

This clonotype was picked up many times. The chain combines TRBV12-3 or TRBV12-4 with TRBJ2-7; D not certain. This CDR3 comprises 14 residues. V was cut by 3 bases and J by 3 bases, with 12 bases left in between. The CDR3 loop is CASSFGPRSYEQYF. In DNA, the CDR3 is TGTGCCAGCAGTTTCGGTCCCCGGAGCTACGAGCAGTACTTC.

Concerning this clonotype itself: This likely comes from a read error, as the CDR3 has no conserved phenylalanine or tryptophan at its end. Because the CDR3's place on the DNA is in doubt, the DNA is left out and the CDR3 is given as listed by TCRdb. The V gene is TRBV6-1, the J gene TRBJ2-7; the table calls TRBD1, which could not be checked here. CDR1 and CDR2 (germline): MNHNS, SASEGT. The CDR3 totals 14 residues, both ends included. CDR3 sequence: CASSFSGQIAEQCL.